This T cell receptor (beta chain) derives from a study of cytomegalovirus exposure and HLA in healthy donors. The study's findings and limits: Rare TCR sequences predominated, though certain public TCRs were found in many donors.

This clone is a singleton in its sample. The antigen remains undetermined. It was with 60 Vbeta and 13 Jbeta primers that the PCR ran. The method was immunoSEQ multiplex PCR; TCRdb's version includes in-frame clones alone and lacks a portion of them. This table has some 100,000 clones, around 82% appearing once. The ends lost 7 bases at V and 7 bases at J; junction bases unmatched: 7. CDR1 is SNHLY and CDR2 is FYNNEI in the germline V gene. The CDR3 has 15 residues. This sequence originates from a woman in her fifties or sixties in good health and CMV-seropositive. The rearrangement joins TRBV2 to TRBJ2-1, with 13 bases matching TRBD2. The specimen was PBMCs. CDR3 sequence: CASTLGLAGANEQFF. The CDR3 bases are TGTGCCAGCACTCTCGGACTAGCGGGGGCAAATGAGCAGTTCTTC. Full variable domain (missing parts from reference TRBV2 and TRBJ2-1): EPEVTQTPSHQVTQMGQEVILRCVPISNHLYFYWYRQILGQKVEFLVSFYNNEISEKSEIFDDQFSVERPDGSNFTLKIRSTKLEDSAMYFCASTLGLAGANEQFFGPGTRLTVL.